This is a list of T cell receptor beta chains from one sample in a study of shared clonotypes between healthy human individuals. The repertoire was sequenced with immunoSEQ multiplex PCR; TCRdb's copy has only in-frame clones and lacks some. The data hold 950,000 to 1,300,000 clones, with approximately 72% observed a single time. Specimen: memory CD4+ T cells sorted from blood. These receptors were obtained from a man younger than 35 in good health. Both conserved end residues are part of each CDR3. A D gene is named only where the DNA matches it firmly. Expanded clones are given a class, and other clones once, few, many or no size at all.

V gene	CDR3 length	D gene	clone size	J gene	CDR3 protein	CDR3 DNA
TRBV5-1	14	-	few	TRBJ2-7	CASSLVMDTYEQYF	TGCGCCAGCAGCTTGGTAATGGACACCTACGAGCAGTACTTC
TRBV5-8	16	-	-	TRBJ2-1	CASSRQKGGKTGEQFF	TGTGCCAGCAGTCGACAAAAGGGGGGCAAGACCGGGGAGCAGTTCTTC
TRBV30	14	TRBD2	once	TRBJ2-7	CAWSVVSGGIKQYF	TGTGCCTGGAGTGTAGTTAGCGGGGGGATTAAGCAGTACTTC
TRBV7-6	15	-	-	TRBJ2-1	CASSLGARNYNEQFF	TGTGCCAGCAGTCTCGGGGCCAGGAACTACAATGAGCAGTTCTTC
TRBV2	13	TRBD1	-	TRBJ2-5	CASETTGAETQYF	TGTGCCAGCGAAACGACAGGGGCAGAGACCCAGTACTTC
TRBV2	16	TRBD2	-	TRBJ2-1	CASSRTGTSGSNEQFF	TGTGCCAGCAGTCGGACCGGGACTAGCGGGAGCAATGAGCAGTTCTTC
TRBV30	11	-	-	TRBJ2-7	CASRQGGEQYF	TGTGCCTCCCGACAAGGCGGCGAGCAGTACTTC
TRBV12-5	13	-	-	TRBJ2-5	CASAQGGGETQYF	TGTGCTAGTGCCCAGGGGGGGGGTGAGACCCAGTACTTC
TRBV18	15	TRBD1	many	TRBJ2-7	CASSPSGTGSYEQYF	TGTGCCAGCTCACCGTCCGGGACAGGGTCCTACGAGCAGTACTTC
TRBV10-3	14	-	once	TRBJ2-3	CAASYSGATDTQYF	TGTGCCGCCAGTTACTCCGGGGCAACAGATACGCAGTATTTT
TRBV7-7	13	-	-	TRBJ2-1	CASSSQDYTEQFF	TGTGCTAGCAGCTCCCAAGACTACACTGAGCAGTTCTTC
TRBV29-1	11	-	few	TRBJ2-3	CSVGPKDTQYF	TGCAGCGTTGGGCCTAAAGATACGCAGTATTTT
TRBV5-1	18	TRBD2	few	TRBJ2-3	CASSLGRQGAGAGNTQYF	TGCGCCAGCAGCTTGGGACGGCAAGGAGCGGGGGCTGGAAATACGCAGTATTTT
TRBV4-2	13	-	-	TRBJ1-1	CASSPGQNTEAFF	TGTGCCAGCAGCCCGGGACAGAACACTGAAGCTTTCTTT
TRBV30	13	TRBD1	-	TRBJ1-4	CAGKTGGKEKLFF	TGTGCCGGAAAGACAGGGGGGAAGGAAAAACTGTTTTTT
TRBV18	13	-	-	TRBJ1-1	CASTGAVNTEAFF	TGTGCCAGCACTGGGGCGGTGAACACTGAAGCTTTCTTT
TRBV9	15	-	-	TRBJ2-1	CASSVADTPYNEQFF	TGTGCCAGCAGCGTAGCGGACACGCCCTACAATGAGCAGTTCTTC
TRBV30	13	-	once	TRBJ2-5	CACSGLARETQYF	TGTGCCTGCTCGGGACTGGCTCGGGAGACCCAGTACTTC
TRBV19	14	-	once	TRBJ2-5	CASSIKQGIETQYF	TGTGCCAGTAGTATCAAGCAGGGGATAGAGACCCAGTACTTC
TRBV6-1	13	-	-	TRBJ2-5	CASRKTGQETQYF	TGTGCCAGCAGAAAGACAGGACAAGAGACCCAGTACTTC
TRBV4-1	17	TRBD2	-	TRBJ2-5	CASSQVAGLAGQRAQYF	TGCGCCAGCAGCCAAGTTGCGGGACTAGCGGGCCAGAGGGCCCAGTACTTC
TRBV6-5	14	TRBD1	few	TRBJ1-6	CASSLDRGRRDLHF	TGTGCCAGCAGCCTTGACAGGGGCCGGAGGGACCTCCACTTT
TRBV28	13	-	few	TRBJ1-1	CASSYPGNTEAFF	TGTGCCAGCAGTTACCCAGGGAACACTGAAGCTTTCTTT
TRBV18	13	-	-	TRBJ1-5	CASSPDRNQPQHF	TGTGCCAGCTCACCAGATCGGAATCAGCCCCAGCATTTT
TRBV6-1	18	-	-	TRBJ1-6	CASSERQPQDSYNSPLHF	TGTGCCAGCAGTGAGCGGCAGCCTCAAGACTCCTATAATTCACCCCTCCACTTT